This is a list of T cell receptor beta chains from one sample in a study of cytomegalovirus exposure and HLA in healthy donors. Using immunoSEQ multiplex PCR, the repertoire was profiled, and TCRdb retains in-frame clones only, with some absent. The data show about 68,000 clones, 75% to 85% seen once. The sequenced material came from PBMCs. These receptors were collected from a human donor in good health. Both conserved end residues are part of each CDR3. Each record gives: J gene, V gene, D gene, CDR3 length, CDR3 protein. The D gene is left open where the match is weak.

>TRBJ2-1|TRBV6-6|TRBD1|14
CASSYRDRGNEQFF
>TRBJ2-2|TRBV19|TRBD1|14
CASRGQGVTGELFF
>TRBJ1-5|TRBV19|TRBD1|16
CASRILNRGSNQPQHF
>TRBJ2-1|TRBV29-1|NA|14
CSAPNWDKYNEQFF
>TRBJ1-3|TRBV13|NA|14
CASRSQGSGNTIYF
>TRBJ1-2|TRBV7-9|NA|16
CASSLGSNGPRFGYTF
>TRBJ1-2|TRBV6-5|TRBD1|15
CASSYLTGGNYGYTF
>TRBJ1-2|TRBV6-1|NA|13
CASSERGGYGYTF
>TRBJ1-6|TRBV5-4|TRBD1|16
CASSSDRASYNSPLHF
>TRBJ2-7|TRBV19|TRBD1|11
CATTTGREQYF
>TRBJ2-7|TRBV6-5|TRBD1|13
CASRRGDRDEQYF
>TRBJ1-2|TRBV4-1|NA|16
CASSQDQRLTLRGYTF
>TRBJ1-4|TRBV4-1|TRBD1|14
CASRQQGANEKLFF
>TRBJ1-2|TRBV6-1|NA|16
CASSEIGTVPNYGYTF
>TRBJ2-7|TRBV7-2|NA|13
CASSLERGNEQYF
>TRBJ2-5|TRBV7-8|NA|15
CASSFRPLEQETQYF
>TRBJ2-7|TRBV19|TRBD1|15
CASSPGTGPSYEQYF
>TRBJ1-1|TRBV28|TRBD1|14
CASSLYTGDPEAFF
>TRBJ2-1|TRBV7-9|TRBD2|15
CASSPRGLAGGPGFF
>NA|TRBV5-1|NA|12
CASSQGFYEQYF
>TRBJ1-5|TRBV19|NA|15
CASSRGGIPNQPQHF
>TRBJ1-1|TRBV29-1|TRBD1|13
CSATGGGNTEAFF
>TRBJ2-5|TRBV5-4|NA|16
CASSPGRITGRETQYF
>TRBJ2-1|TRBV7-6|TRBD1|15
CASSLGRQGPSQQFF
>TRBJ2-5|TRBV29-1|TRBD1|11
CSAYRGQTQYF
>TRBJ2-1|TRBV5-5|TRBD2|18
CASSVTLAGGSRSNEQFF
>TRBJ1-5|TRBV7-3|TRBD1|16
CASSPGTEQQNQPQHF
>TRBJ1-1|TRBV11-2|NA|16
CASSPNPPGTNTEAFF